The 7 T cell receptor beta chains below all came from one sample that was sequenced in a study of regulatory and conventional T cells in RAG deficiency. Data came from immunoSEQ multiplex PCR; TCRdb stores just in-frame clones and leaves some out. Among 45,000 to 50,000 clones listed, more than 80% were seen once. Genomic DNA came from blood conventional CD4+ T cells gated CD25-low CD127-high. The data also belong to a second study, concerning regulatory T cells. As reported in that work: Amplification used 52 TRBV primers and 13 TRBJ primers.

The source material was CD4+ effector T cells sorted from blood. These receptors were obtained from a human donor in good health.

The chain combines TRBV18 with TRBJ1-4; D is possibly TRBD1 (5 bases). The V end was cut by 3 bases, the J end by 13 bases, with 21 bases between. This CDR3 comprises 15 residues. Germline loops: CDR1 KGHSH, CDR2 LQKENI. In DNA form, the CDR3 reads TGTGCCAGCTCACCGGTCGAAGGGAGTTGGGGCGGACTGTTTTTT. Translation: CASSPVEGSWGGLFF.

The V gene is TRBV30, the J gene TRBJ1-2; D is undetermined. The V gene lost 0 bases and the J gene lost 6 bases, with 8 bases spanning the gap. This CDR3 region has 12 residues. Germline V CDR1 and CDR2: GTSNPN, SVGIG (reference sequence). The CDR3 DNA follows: TGTGCCTGGAGTGTAATTGGACATGGCTACACCTTC. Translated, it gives CAWSVIGHGYTF.

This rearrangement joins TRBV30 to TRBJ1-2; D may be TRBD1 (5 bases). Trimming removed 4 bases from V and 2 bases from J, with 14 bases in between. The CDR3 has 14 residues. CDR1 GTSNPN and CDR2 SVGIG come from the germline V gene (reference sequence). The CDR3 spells CAWISPGRNYGYTF. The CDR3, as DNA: TGTGCCTGGATATCTCCAGGGAGGAACTATGGCTACACCTTC.

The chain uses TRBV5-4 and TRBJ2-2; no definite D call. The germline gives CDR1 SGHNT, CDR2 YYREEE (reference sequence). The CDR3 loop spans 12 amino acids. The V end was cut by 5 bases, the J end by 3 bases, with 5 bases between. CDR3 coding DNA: TGTGCCAGCAGACGGGACACCGGGGAGCTGTTTTTT. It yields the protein CASRRDTGELFF. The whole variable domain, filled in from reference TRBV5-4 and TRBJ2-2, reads ETGVTQSPTHLIKTRGQQVTLRCSSQSGHNTVSWYQQALGQGPQFIFQYYREEENGRGNFPPRFSGLQFPNYSSELNVNALELDDSALYLCASRRDTGELFFGEGSRLTVL.

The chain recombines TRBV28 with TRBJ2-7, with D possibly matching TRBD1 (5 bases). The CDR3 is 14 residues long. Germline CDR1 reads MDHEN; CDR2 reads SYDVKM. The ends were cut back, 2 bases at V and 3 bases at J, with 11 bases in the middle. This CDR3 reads CASSLIAGNYEQYF. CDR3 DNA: TGTGCCAGCAGTTTAATAGCAGGGAACTACGAGCAGTACTTC.

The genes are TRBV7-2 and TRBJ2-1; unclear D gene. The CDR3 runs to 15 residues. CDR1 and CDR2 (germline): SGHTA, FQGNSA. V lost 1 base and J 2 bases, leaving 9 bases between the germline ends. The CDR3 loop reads CASSLVGRTYNEQFF. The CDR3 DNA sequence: TGTGCCAGCAGCTTAGTTGGGCGAACCTACAATGAGCAGTTCTTC. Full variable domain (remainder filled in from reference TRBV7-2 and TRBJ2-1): GAGVSQSPSNKVTEKGKDVELRCDPISGHTALYWYRQSLGQGLEFLIYFQGNSAPDKSGLPSDRFSAERTGGSVSTLTIQRTQQEDSAVYLCASSLVGRTYNEQFFGPGTRLTVL.

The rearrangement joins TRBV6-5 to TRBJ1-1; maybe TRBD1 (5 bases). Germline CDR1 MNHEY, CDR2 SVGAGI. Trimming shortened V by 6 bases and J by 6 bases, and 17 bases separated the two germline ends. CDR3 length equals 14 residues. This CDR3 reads CASRQPRGLAEAFF. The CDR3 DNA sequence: TGTGCCAGCAGACAGCCCCGGGGACTTGCTGAAGCTTTCTTT.